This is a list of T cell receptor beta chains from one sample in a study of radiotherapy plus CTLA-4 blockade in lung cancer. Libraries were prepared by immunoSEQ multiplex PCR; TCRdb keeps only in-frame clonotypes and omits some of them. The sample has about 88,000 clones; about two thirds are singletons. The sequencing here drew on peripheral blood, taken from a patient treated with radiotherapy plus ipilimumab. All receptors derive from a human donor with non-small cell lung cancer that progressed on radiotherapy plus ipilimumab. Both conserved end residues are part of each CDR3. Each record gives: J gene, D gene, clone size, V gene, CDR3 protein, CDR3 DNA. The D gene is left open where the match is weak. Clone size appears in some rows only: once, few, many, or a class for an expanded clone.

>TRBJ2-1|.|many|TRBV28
CASSSSWQQDVNEQFF
TGTGCCAGCAGTTCCTCGTGGCAACAAGACGTCAATGAGCAGTTCTTC
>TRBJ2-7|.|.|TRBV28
CASSSRQVGKQYF
TGTGCCAGCAGTTCGAGACAGGTGGGGAAGCAGTACTTC
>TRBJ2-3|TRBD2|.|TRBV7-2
CASSLVTREGEYF
TGTGCCAGCAGCTTAGTAACTCGGGAGGGCGAGTATTTT
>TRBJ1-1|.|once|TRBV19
CASSTLWTDKTEAFF
TGTGCCAGTAGTACACTCTGGACAGATAAGACTGAAGCTTTCTTT
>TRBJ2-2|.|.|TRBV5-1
CASSLGPTGELFF
TGCGCCAGCAGCTTGGGCCCCACCGGGGAGCTGTTTTTT
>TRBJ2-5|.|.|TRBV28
CASAPRQGGWGETQYF
TGTGCCAGCGCCCCCCGCCAGGGGGGCTGGGGAGAGACCCAGTACTTC
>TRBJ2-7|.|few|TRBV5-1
CASSWRGAGYEQYF
TGCGCCAGCAGCTGGCGTGGAGCTGGCTACGAGCAGTACTTC
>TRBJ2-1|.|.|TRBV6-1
CASSEGRLVDEQFF
TGTGCCAGCAGTGAAGGGCGCCTAGTGGATGAGCAGTTCTTC
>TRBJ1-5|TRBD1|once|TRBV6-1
CASSEQGASQPQHF
TGTGCCAGCAGTGAACAGGGGGCGAGTCAGCCCCAGCATTTT
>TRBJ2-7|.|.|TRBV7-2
CASSLPNSRGIYEQYF
TGTGCCAGCAGCTTACCTAACTCAAGGGGGATCTACGAGCAGTACTTC